The source of this TCR beta chain is a study of blood T cell repertoires in COVID-19. In the study's own analysis: For nucleated cells, counts were estimated from reference gene primer amplification. This table comes from immunoSEQ multiplex PCR, and its TCRdb copy is limited to in-frame clones, with some not included. V, J and clone size are taken as reported in that table, and D and trimming were inferred from the DNA itself. Seen here are 150,000 to 200,000 clones, about 86% observed once, and the top ten hold about 8.6%. CDR1 is MGHDK, CDR2 SYGVNS, per germline. Between the trimmed V and J ends, which lost 3 bases and 8 bases, there was a span of 17 bases. The CDR3 sequence is 15 residues long.

The sequence came from a man over 45 with active or convalescent COVID-19. The rearrangement uses TRBV25-1 and TRBJ1-5; D might be TRBD1 (5 bases). The source material was peripheral blood. CDR3 nucleotide sequence: TGTGCCAGCAGTGATTCCGGGAGTGGGGGGAAGCCCCAGCATTTT. Translated, it gives CASSDSGSGGKPQHF.